Shown below are 16 T cell receptor beta chains from a single sample sequenced in a study of Graves' ophthalmopathy and Graves' hyperthyroidism. Amplified TCR beta CDR3 regions were obtained using RNA transcripts as template. RT-PCR in the first round used HTBI primers; a second-round multiplex PCR followed. TCRdb re-called the multiplex PCR reads through MiXCR, storing one row per CDR3 protein. The profile shows over a million distinct CDR3 sequences, about 35% of them singletons. What was sequenced was peripheral blood or thyroid tissue (not recorded which). These receptors came from an adult man with Graves' hyperthyroidism.

This chain joins TRBV11-3 and TRBJ1-2; D unclear. The germline gives CDR1 SGHNT, CDR2 YENEEA. The CDR3 contains 17 residues. V lost 5 bases and J lost 3, with 22 bases in between. The CDR3 here is CASSQDLRASRDYGYTF. The CDR3, as DNA: TGTGCCAGCAGCCAAGATCTACGGGCTTCTAGGGACTATGGCTACACCTTC.

This clonotype was found many times. The chain couples TRBV6-6 to TRBJ1-1, with D unclear. Germline CDR1 and CDR2: MNHNY and SVGAGI (reference sequence). The length of the CDR3 is 12 residues. V lost 7 bases to trimming and J lost 11 bases, with 17 bases between them. CDR3 amino acids: CASIGRERWAFF. CDR3 in DNA: TGTGCCAGCATAGGGAGGGAACGATGGGCTTTCTTT.

This clonotype has a count of ten or more. The CDR3 DNA is TGTGCCAGCAGCAGAGTCGGGGCCATTGAAGCTTTCTTT. Protein product: CASSRVGAIEAFF. The J gene is TRBJ1-1, the V gene TRBV7-9, with D perhaps matching TRBD1 (5 bases). The germline gives CDR1 SEHNR, CDR2 FQNEAQ (reference sequence). The CDR3 is 13 residues long. Trimming removed 5 bases from V and 7 bases from J, with 14 bases in between.

The chain joins TRBV29-1 to TRBJ2-7, with D perhaps TRBD2 (7 bases). This CDR3 spans 10 amino acids. Germline-derived CDR1 and CDR2 are SQVTM and ANQGSEA. CDR3 sequence (DNA): TGCAGACTCGGGGGGCACGAGCAGTACTTC. It codes for CRLGGHEQYF.

The table lists this clonotype with many counts. One end of the junction is discordant with germline, which a read error may explain. The chain joins TRBV7-2 to TRBJ1-5; D uncertain. Germline V CDR1 and CDR2: SGHTA, FQGNSA. The CDR3 has 14 amino acids. CDR3 residues: CASSLSPGNQPQHF. CDR3 DNA: TGCGCCAGCAGCCTAAGTCCGGGGAATCAGCCCCAGCATTTT.

This rearrangement joins TRBV29-1 to TRBJ1-2; D is undetermined. The CDR3 is 12 amino acids. CDR1 and CDR2 (germline): SQVTM, ANQGSEA. The germline V and J ends were trimmed by 7 bases and 0 bases, with 9 bases remaining between them. CDR3 bases: TGCAGCGACGTTCGAGCTAACTATGGCTACACCTTC. It is translated as CSDVRANYGYTF.

This clonotype was observed a handful of times. The rearrangement uses TRBV7-8 and TRBJ1-4; TRBD1 aligns across 7 bases. Trimming cost V 1 base and J 5 bases; bases outside gene matches: 4. Per germline, CDR1 SGHVS and CDR2 FQNEAQ. This CDR3 is 15 amino acids long. The CDR3 reads CASSLDEGANEKLFF. Here the CDR3 DNA reads TGTGCCAGCAGCTTAGATGAGGGGGCAAATGAAAAACTGTTTTTT.

The V and J genes are TRBV4-3 and TRBJ2-7; D is unclear. This CDR3 has 15 residues. Germline V gene lookup returns CDR1 LGHNA and CDR2 YSLEER. Between the trimmed V and J ends, which lost 0 bases and 7 bases, there was a span of 16 bases. CDR3 nucleotides: TGCGCCAGCAGCCAAGACCCCGGGCTGGCGTGGGAGCAGTACTTC. It translates to CASSQDPGLAWEQYF.

Many counts were recorded for this clonotype. The CDR3 bases are TGCAGTGCTGACTACCGAGATCAGCCCCAGCATTTT. Protein sequence: CSADYRDQPQHF. The rearrangement links TRBV20-1 to TRBJ1-5; no definite D call. Germline V gene sequence: CDR1 DFQATT, CDR2 SNEGSKA (reference sequence). Trimming took 5 bases from V and 5 from J, leaving 10 bases between them. CDR3 size: 12 residues.

This clonotype has a count of ten or more. The chain joins TRBV12-3 or TRBV12-4 to TRBJ1-5; tentative D call: TRBD1 (5 bases). CDR3 length: 13 amino acids. V lost 4 bases and J lost 7, with 11 bases in between. DNA for the CDR3: TGTGCCAGCAGTTCTCAACAGGTACAGCCCCAGCATTTT. Translated, it gives CASSSQQVQPQHF.

The table lists this clonotype with many counts. The chain is built from TRBV15 and TRBJ2-2; 8 bases align to TRBD1. Germline assignment: CDR1 LNHNV and CDR2 YYDKDF (reference sequence). The CDR3 loop spans 21 amino acids. V gave up 1 base and J gave up 7 bases; unmatched junction bases: 23. The CDR3 nucleotides are TGTGCCACCAGCAGAGTTTCGAGTGCAGGGGGCGCCTTGTCGGTGTTCGGGGAGCTGTTTTTT. It codes for CATSRVSSAGGALSVFGELFF.

This clonotype was seen ten or more times. CDR3 loop: CAISERGLGSNQPQHF. CDR3 DNA sequence: TGTGCCATCAGTGAGAGGGGGTTGGGAAGCAATCAGCCCCAGCATTTT. The V and J genes are TRBV10-3 and TRBJ1-5; tentatively, D is TRBD1 (6 bases). V dropped 2 bases and J dropped 1 base, with 12 bases sitting between them. There are 16 residues in the CDR3. The germline V gene encodes CDR1 ENHRY and CDR2 SYGVKD.

With regard to this clonotype: This sequence may be a read error, since a much larger clone differs from it by one base. V usage is TRBV10-3 and J usage is TRBJ2-7; 10 bases map to TRBD2. V gave up 3 bases and J gave up 2 bases; unmatched junction bases: 10. Germline V CDR1 and CDR2: ENHRY, SYGVKD. This CDR3 has 17 amino acids. The CDR3 DNA reads TGTGCCATCAGTGACGGAGCGGGGGGGCTCAGGCCCTACGAGCAGTACTTC. Protein: CAISDGAGGLRPYEQYF.

The rearrangement uses TRBV2 and TRBJ2-7, with a weak D call TRBD2 (6 bases). Trimming left V 7 bases short and J 9 bases short, with 13 bases between. CDR3 size: 11 residues. Germline V lookup: CDR1 SNHLY, CDR2 FYNNEI. The CDR3: CASNRDSAQYF. CDR3 in DNA: TGTGCCAGCAACCGGGACTCTGCGCAGTACTTC.

The chain links TRBV14 to TRBJ2-6, with a tentative D call TRBD1 (5 bases). Trimming took 1 base from V and 1 from J, leaving 17 bases between them. The germline gives CDR1 SGHDN, CDR2 FVKESK. CDR3 length: 19 residues. The CDR3 DNA reads as TGTGCCAGCAGCCAAGTAGCAGGGAAGTATGTGTCTGGGGCCAACGTCCTGACTTTC. Translating it yields CASSQVAGKYVSGANVLTF.

This CDR3 is CSTEGAVRPPNYGYTF. CDR3 sequence (DNA): TGCAGCACTGAGGGGGCAGTTCGGCCCCCTAACTATGGCTACACCTTC. The chain employs TRBV29-1 and TRBJ1-2; 7 bases align to TRBD1. Trimming took 8 bases from V and 0 from J; bases not matched to a gene: 15. Germline-derived CDR1 and CDR2 are SQVTM and ANQGSEA. The CDR3 has 16 residues.